A single sample is the source of the 25 T cell receptor beta chains below, sequenced in a study of human T cells and chemical hapten exposure. Noted time point: healthy volunteer bleed at 6 weeks. Sequencing started from total RNA isolated from unfractionated whole blood. MiXCR, applied by TCRdb to the RACE reads, yields one record per CDR3 protein. The repertoire holds approximately 84,000 distinct CDR3 sequences, with about 8.6% as singletons. Sequences were obtained from whole blood. The receptors were sampled from a male donor in good health. Some clones in this sample may be carry-over from other donors' samples.

This clonotype was found many times. The V gene is TRBV12-3 or TRBV12-4, the J gene TRBJ1-6, with a weak D call TRBD1 (6 bases). The CDR3 runs to 16 residues. Trimming pared 5 bases from V and 10 bases from J, leaving 21 bases between. The DNA of the CDR3 is TGTGCCAGCAGTATCGGGAGACGGACAGCCACGTCACCCCTCCACTTT. The encoded protein is CASSIGRRTATSPLHF.

This clonotype was seen only a few times. The V gene is TRBV4-1, the J gene TRBJ2-7, with 10 positions matching TRBD1. This CDR3 is 14 amino acids long. Per the germline V gene, CDR1 is MGHRA and CDR2 is YSYEKL. Germline trimming cut 1 base from V and 6 bases from J; bases unmatched to any gene: 3. In DNA form, the CDR3 reads TGCGCCAGCAGCCAAGGAGGGACAGGGGTCGAGCAGTACTTC. Its protein is CASSQGGTGVEQYF.

This clonotype was counted ten times or more. This chain links TRBV20-1 with TRBJ1-4; a possible D gene is TRBD1 (6 bases). Trimming pared 0 bases from V and 7 bases from J, leaving 9 bases between. Germline CDR1 is DFQATT and CDR2 is SNEGSKA (reference sequence). This CDR3 contains 13 residues. The DNA for the CDR3 is TGCAGTGCTAGAGAACAGGGAGGTGAAAAACTGTTTTTT. Protein sequence: CSAREQGGEKLFF.

This clonotype was observed a handful of times. The V gene is TRBV3-1, the J gene TRBJ2-6, with D unresolved. Per germline, CDR1 LGHDT and CDR2 YNNKEL (reference sequence). The CDR3 runs to 17 residues. Trimming cost V 0 bases and J 0 bases, with 9 bases left between them. The CDR3, as DNA: TGTGCCAGCAGCCAAGACCGGGTCAACTCTGGGGCCAACGTCCTGACTTTC. It yields the protein CASSQDRVNSGANVLTF.

The rearrangement links TRBV12-3 or TRBV12-4 to TRBJ2-7; D is undetermined. Deletions cut 0 bases from V and 6 bases from J, with 6 bases between. The CDR3 extends over 12 amino acids. CDR3 residues: CASSLARGEQYF. Here the CDR3 DNA reads TGTGCCAGCAGTTTAGCGCGTGGCGAGCAGTACTTC.

The chain employs TRBV18 and TRBJ1-5, with D possibly being TRBD1 (5 bases). From germline, CDR1 is KGHSH and CDR2 LQKENI. The V gene lost 3 bases and the J gene lost 5 bases, with 8 bases spanning the gap. This CDR3 contains 13 residues. The CDR3 loop is CASSPSRDQPQHF. The CDR3, as DNA: TGTGCCAGCTCACCCTCCAGGGATCAGCCCCAGCATTTT.

Many counts were recorded for this clonotype. This rearrangement joins TRBV12-5 to TRBJ1-1; D is uncertain. The germline V and J ends were trimmed by 0 bases and 0 bases, with 8 bases remaining between them. The CDR3 is 15 residues long. Germline V gives CDR1 LGHNT, CDR2 FRNRAP. The CDR3 DNA sequence: TGTGCTAGTGGTTTGGTGGCGGGTATGAACACTGAAGCTTTCTTT. This sequence encodes CASGLVAGMNTEAFF. Filled out from reference TRBV12-5 and TRBJ1-1, the complete variable domain reads DARVTQTPRHKVTEMGQEVTMRCQPILGHNTVFWYRQTMMQGLELLAYFRNRAPLDDSGMPKDRFSAEMPDATLATLKIQPSEPRDSAVYFCASGLVAGMNTEAFFGQGTRLTVV.

The sample holds a few counts of this clonotype. The chain recombines TRBV6-5 with TRBJ1-6; D call uncertain. The CDR3 covers 12 residues. Germline V gene data show CDR1 as MNHEY and CDR2 as SVGAGI. Trimming cost V 5 bases and J 10 bases, with 9 bases left between them. The CDR3 spells CASSPDYSPLHF. The CDR3 DNA reads as TGTGCCAGCAGTCCGGACTACTCACCCCTCCACTTT.

This chain's CDR3 is CASRGTVGNSNQPQHF. CDR3 nucleotides: TGCGCCAGCAGGGGAACGGTGGGTAATAGCAATCAGCCCCAGCATTTT. The chain employs TRBV5-1 and TRBJ1-5; no clear D gene. The germline gives CDR1 SGHRS, CDR2 YFSETQ. The CDR3 has 16 amino acids. Trimming removed 5 bases from V and 0 bases from J, with 15 bases in between.

In this sample, this clonotype turned up many times. The chain joins TRBV5-1 to TRBJ1-1; D is undetermined. Trimming removed 1 base at V and 0 bases at J, with 13 bases between. CDR1 and CDR2 from the germline V gene are SGHRS and YFSETQ. The CDR3 contains 16 residues. The CDR3 sequence: CASSLTAKAVNTEAFF. CDR3 DNA sequence: TGCGCCAGCAGCTTGACGGCGAAGGCGGTGAACACTGAAGCTTTCTTT.

This clonotype has only a few counts. The rearrangement uses TRBV12-3 or TRBV12-4 and TRBJ1-2; D possibly corresponds to TRBD1 (5 bases). Trimming stripped 2 bases from V and 8 bases from J, with 15 bases between. The CDR3 consists of 14 residues. The CDR3 here is CASSLWQGGDGYTF. The CDR3 region has the DNA TGTGCCAGCAGTTTATGGCAGGGCGGTGACGGCTACACCTTC.

This clonotype was counted between two and nine times. CDR3: CASSMGPYNSPLHF. Written as DNA, the CDR3 is TGTGCCAGCAGTATGGGACCGTATAATTCACCCCTCCACTTT. The chain carries TRBV6-2 or TRBV6-3 and TRBJ1-6; D perhaps matches TRBD1 (5 bases). V was shortened by 5 bases and J by 4 bases, with 9 bases between the two germline ends. Germline CDR1 and CDR2: MNHEY and SVGEGT. The CDR3 sequence is 14 residues long.

This clonotype was seen a handful of times. The chain couples TRBV5-4 to TRBJ1-1, with D tentatively TRBD1 (5 bases). V shed 0 bases and J shed 10 bases, with 13 bases lying between them. The germline V gene has CDR1 SGHNT and CDR2 YYREEE (reference sequence). This CDR3 is built from 13 residues. As DNA, the CDR3 is TGTGCCAGCAGCTTGGAGGGCAGGGCAGGAGCTTTCTTT. Its protein product is CASSLEGRAGAFF.

This clonotype was counted only a few times. V is TRBV12-3 or TRBV12-4 and J is TRBJ2-5, with D uncertain. With 5 bases removed from V and 1 base from J, the gap between germline ends came to 8 bases. CDR3 length equals 13 residues. CDR3 loop: CASSADGQETQYF. Written as DNA, the CDR3 is TGTGCCAGCAGTGCGGACGGCCAAGAGACCCAGTACTTC.

V is TRBV11-2 and J is TRBJ2-3, with D perhaps matching TRBD2 (5 bases). This CDR3 comprises 14 residues. CDR1 and CDR2 from the germline V gene are SGHAT and FQNNGV. V was shortened by 4 bases and J by 1 base, with 9 bases between the two germline ends. The CDR3 is CASSSGLRTDTQYF. DNA of the CDR3: TGTGCCAGCAGCTCTGGACTTCGCACAGATACGCAGTATTTT.

This clonotype was seen more than once but under ten times. V usage is TRBV5-4 and J usage is TRBJ1-1; D is uncertain. The germline V and J ends were trimmed by 4 bases and 2 bases, with 15 bases remaining between them. Germline values: CDR1 SGHNT, CDR2 YYREEE (reference sequence). The CDR3 sequence is 15 residues long. CDR3: CASSPPDGRNTEAFF. The DNA for the CDR3 is TGTGCCAGCAGCCCACCGGACGGAAGAAACACTGAAGCTTTCTTT.

The table lists this clonotype with many counts. The rearrangement uses TRBV7-9 and TRBJ2-7; D is possibly TRBD2 (5 bases). Trimming stripped 0 bases from V and 3 bases from J, with 9 bases between. CDR1 is SEHNR, CDR2 FQNEAQ, per germline (reference sequence). The CDR3 runs 14 residues. This CDR3 is CASSLAGAFYEQYF. The CDR3 DNA reads TGTGCCAGCAGCTTAGCGGGAGCGTTCTACGAGCAGTACTTC.

The genes are TRBV14 and TRBJ2-7, with no clear D. Germline CDR1 reads SGHDN; CDR2 reads FVKESK. Trimming took off 4 bases at V and 7 bases at J, with 20 bases between the two ends. The CDR3 loop spans 15 amino acids. The CDR3 protein is CASSPQGREVGEQYF. Written as DNA, the CDR3 is TGTGCCAGCAGCCCCCAAGGAAGGGAAGTGGGTGAGCAGTACTTC.

This clonotype was counted a few times. This rearrangement joins TRBV7-2 to TRBJ2-5; 7 bases align to TRBD2. With 5 bases clipped from V and 9 bases from J, the junction kept 12 bases outside the gene matches. Looked up from germline, CDR1 is SGHTA and CDR2 is FQGNSA. The CDR3 covers 14 residues. Written as DNA, the CDR3 is TGTGCCAGCAGCACCCGGGACTACGATCGGGCCCAGTACTTC. As protein: CASSTRDYDRAQYF.

The chain joins TRBV12-5 to TRBJ2-5; D is perhaps TRBD1 (5 bases). Germline assignment: CDR1 LGHNT and CDR2 FRNRAP. CDR3 length: 13 residues. V shed 5 bases and J shed 2 bases, with 9 bases lying between them. The CDR3 DNA sequence: TGTGCTAGTGGTACAGGATGGCAAGAGACCCAGTACTTC. Translated, it gives CASGTGWQETQYF. Full variable domain (remainder filled in from reference TRBV12-5 and TRBJ2-5): DARVTQTPRHKVTEMGQEVTMRCQPILGHNTVFWYRQTMMQGLELLAYFRNRAPLDDSGMPKDRFSAEMPDATLATLKIQPSEPRDSAVYFCASGTGWQETQYFGPGTRLLVL.

This chain joins TRBV13 and TRBJ1-2; perhaps TRBD1 as D (6 bases). CDR1 is PRHDT, CDR2 FYEKMQ, per germline (reference sequence). This CDR3 contains 17 residues. Deletions cut 2 bases from V and 9 bases from J, with 25 bases between. The CDR3 loop is CASSLPDQIRGRRSYTF. The CDR3 DNA reads TGTGCCAGCAGCTTACCTGATCAAATCAGGGGACGCCGAAGCTACACCTTC.

V usage is TRBV7-9 and J usage is TRBJ2-3, with 8 bases identical to TRBD1. CDR1 SEHNR and CDR2 FQNEAQ come from the germline V gene (reference sequence). The J segment lost 3 bases and the V segment lost 5 bases, leaving 7 bases of the junction unmatched. The CDR3 loop spans 15 amino acids. DNA of the CDR3: TGTGCCAGCAGCACCGGACAGGGCTCAACAGATACGCAGTATTTT. It codes for CASSTGQGSTDTQYF.

This clonotype appeared many times. The chain joins TRBV7-9 to TRBJ2-7; D remains unclear. The germline V gene has CDR1 SEHNR and CDR2 FQNEAQ (reference sequence). V lost 0 bases and J lost 3, with 3 bases in between. The CDR3 runs 12 residues. This CDR3 is CASSLADYEQYF. CDR3 sequence (DNA): TGTGCCAGCAGCTTAGCCGACTACGAGCAGTACTTC.

This clonotype was found a few times. V usage is TRBV6-5 and J usage is TRBJ2-6; 10 positions agree with TRBD1. Germline assignment: CDR1 MNHEY and CDR2 SVGAGI. V dropped 6 bases and J dropped 4; count of bases not matched to a gene: 9. This CDR3 has 17 amino acids. This CDR3 is CASRLRDRGFGANVLTF. The CDR3 region has the DNA TGTGCCAGCAGACTTCGGGACAGGGGCTTCGGGGCCAACGTCCTGACTTTC.

DNA of the CDR3: TGTGCCAGCAGCTTGCAATACGGGACAGACTATGGCTACACCTTC. Protein: CASSLQYGTDYGYTF. The rearrangement uses TRBV5-5 and TRBJ1-2, with 7 bases fitting TRBD1. The V and J ends lost 1 base and 3 bases, in that order; junction bases with no gene match: 6. The CDR3 totals 15 residues. In germline, CDR1 is SGHKS, CDR2 YYEKEE (reference sequence).